A selection of T cell receptor beta chains follows, all from one sample in a study of Ad26.COV2.S vaccination and SARS-CoV-2 variants. Clones were read by immunoSEQ multiplex PCR, and TCRdb kept only the in-frame ones, dropping some. Of nearly 95,000 clones detected, 82% appear once; the ten largest clones hold about 15%. The starting material was peripheral blood, obtained after recovery from COVID-19. The receptors here all came from a human donor who had recovered from COVID-19. The CDR3 runs from the conserved cysteine through the conserved F or W. A D gene is named only where the DNA matches it firmly. Clone size is stated in some rows and not others, as once, few, many or a class when expanded.

J | D | length | V | size | DNA | CDR3
TRBJ2-1 | TRBD2 | 16 | TRBV7-3 | NA | TGTGCCAGCAGCAGAAAGGCTAGCGGGAGGTTCAATGAGCAGTTCTTC | CASSRKASGRFNEQFF
TRBJ2-3 | TRBD2 | 16 | TRBV7-3 | NA | TGTGCCAGCAGCCCCGGGACTAGCGGGAGGGGAGATACGCAGTATTTT | CASSPGTSGRGDTQYF
TRBJ1-2 | NA | 11 | TRBV5-6 | NA | TGTGCCAGCAGGTCATACTATGGCTACACCTTC | CASRSYYGYTF
TRBJ2-3 | TRBD2 | 18 | TRBV4-1 | NA | TGCGCCAGCAGCCAAGTAGCAACTAGCGGGAGTAGCACAGATACGCAGTATTTT | CASSQVATSGSSTDTQYF
TRBJ2-5 | NA | 14 | TRBV19 | NA | TGTGCCAGTAGTATAGCGGAGAGGGCCAAGACCCAGTACTTC | CASSIAERAKTQYF
TRBJ1-1 | TRBD1 | 14 | TRBV9 | NA | TGTGCCAGCAGCCCCGGACAGGAGAACACTGAAGCTTTCTTT | CASSPGQENTEAFF
TRBJ1-4 | NA | 12 | TRBV10-3 | NA | TGTGCCATCCGAGGGGGTGAGGAAAAACTGTTTTTT | CAIRGGEEKLFF
TRBJ1-5 | NA | 19 | TRBV19 | few | TGTGCCAGTAGTATAGGGCCAGGTCCCATCAGGGAAAGCAATCAGCCCCAGCATTTT | CASSIGPGPIRESNQPQHF
TRBJ1-6 | NA | 16 | TRBV4-1 | NA | TGCGCCAGCAGCCACTCAAACCAGGGGAGGAATTCACCCCTCCACTTT | CASSHSNQGRNSPLHF
TRBJ2-7 | NA | 17 | TRBV4-1 | once | TGCGCCAGCAGCCAAAATCGTCAGGGTGGGATTTCCTACGAGCAGTACTTC | CASSQNRQGGISYEQYF
TRBJ2-3 | TRBD2 | 15 | TRBV7-9 | NA | TGTGCCAGCAGCTTTAGTAGCGGGGTCAGCGATACGCAGTATTTT | CASSFSSGVSDTQYF
TRBJ1-4 | NA | 13 | TRBV15 | NA | TGTGCCACCAGCAGAGATGCGGGGGAAAAACTGTTTTTT | CATSRDAGEKLFF
TRBJ2-7 | TRBD2 | 18 | TRBV25-1 | few | TGTGCCAGCAGTGCCCCCAGGCCCCCGACTAGCGGCTCCTACGAGCAGTACTTC | CASSAPRPPTSGSYEQYF
TRBJ1-2 | NA | 14 | TRBV4-1 | NA | TGCGCCAGCAGCCAAGTTGGCCAGGGGCGTAACGCCGACTTC | CASSQVGQGRNADF
TRBJ2-5 | NA | 15 | TRBV2 | once | TGTGCCAGCAGTGATGGGCTGACGGGTGGGGAGACCCAGTACTTC | CASSDGLTGGETQYF
TRBJ2-1 | NA | 19 | TRBV11-2 | NA | TGTGCCAGCAGCTTAGATCAGAGCCTTACATCATACACATACAATGAGCAGTTCTTC | CASSLDQSLTSYTYNEQFF
TRBJ2-7 | TRBD1 | 15 | TRBV7-8 | NA | TGTGCCAGCAGCTTAGGACAGGGTGGATCCTACGAGCAGTACTTC | CASSLGQGGSYEQYF
TRBJ2-5 | NA | 17 | TRBV21-1 | NA | TGTGCCAGTAGGAACTATAGCGGGAGGGCCTCTGGAGAGACCCAGTACTTC | CASRNYSGRASGETQYF
TRBJ2-1 | TRBD2 | 18 | TRBV7-9 | NA | TGTGCCAGCAGCTTTATGAGGACTAGCGGGAGCTCCTACAATGAGCAGTTCTTC | CASSFMRTSGSSYNEQFF
TRBJ2-3 | TRBD2 | 15 | TRBV4-1 | NA | TGCGCCAGCAGCCGAGGACTAGCGGGTAGCGATACGCAGTATTTT | CASSRGLAGSDTQYF
TRBJ2-5 | NA | 15 | TRBV18 | once | TGTGCCAGCTCACCATCCCAGGGATGGGGGGAGACCCAGTACTTC | CASSPSQGWGETQYF
TRBJ1-2 | NA | 12 | TRBV7-9 | NA | TGTGCCAGCAGCCAGATAAACTATGGCTACACCTTC | CASSQINYGYTF
TRBJ2-2 | NA | 17 | TRBV4-2 | NA | TGTGCCAGCAGCCAAGAGACACCGCTTATGAACACCGGGGAGCTGTTTTTT | CASSQETPLMNTGELFF
TRBJ2-5 | NA | 13 | TRBV12-3/TRBV12-4 | NA | TGTGCCAGCCGCCGGAGAAGACAAGAGACCCAGTACTTC | CASRRRRQETQYF
TRBJ2-1 | NA | 15 | TRBV18 | NA | TGTGCCAGCTCACCGGACCAGAGCTCCTACAATGAGCAGTTCTTC | CASSPDQSSYNEQFF
TRBJ1-4 | TRBD1 | 13 | TRBV12-3/TRBV12-4 | NA | TGTGCCAGCAGCCTAGGGGGCCATGGTAAACTGTTTTTT | CASSLGGHGKLFF
TRBJ2-7 | TRBD2 | 15 | TRBV5-4 | NA | TGTGCCAGCAGCCAGGGGACTAGCGGGTCCTACGAGCAGTACTTC | CASSQGTSGSYEQYF
TRBJ2-2 | TRBD2 | 12 | TRBV29-1 | NA | TGCAGCGGGACTAGGAACACCGGGGAGCTGTTTTTT | CSGTRNTGELFF
TRBJ2-5 | TRBD2 | 15 | TRBV12-5 | NA | TGTGCTAGTGGTTTGGGACTAGCGGCCGAAGAGACCCAGTACTTC | CASGLGLAAEETQYF
TRBJ1-2 | NA | 16 | TRBV5-1 | NA | TGCGCCAGCAGCGATTCCGGGGCAGGACTCAACTATGGCTACACCTTC | CASSDSGAGLNYGYTF
TRBJ2-1 | NA | 15 | TRBV28 | NA | TGTGCCAGCAGCCGGCCCCCAGCGGGTTACAATGAGCAGTTCTTC | CASSRPPAGYNEQFF
TRBJ2-5 | NA | 15 | TRBV7-8 | NA | TGTGCCAGCAGCCCGATCACTAGCAGCCAAGAGACCCAGTACTTC | CASSPITSSQETQYF
TRBJ1-2 | TRBD1 | 14 | TRBV2 | many | TGTGCCAGCAGTGCTACGGGACAGGCCAATGGCTACACCTTC | CASSATGQANGYTF
TRBJ1-1 | NA | 12 | TRBV21-1 | NA | TGTGCCAGCGTGGGTTGGGGGGAAGAAGCTTTCTTT | CASVGWGEEAFF
TRBJ1-2 | NA | 14 | TRBV24-1 | NA | TGTGCCACCAGTATTACAGGGAGCGCTTATGGCTACACCTTC | CATSITGSAYGYTF
TRBJ2-1 | NA | 16 | TRBV21-1 | NA | TGTGCCAGCAGCAAAGAAACGTATCAGCCCTACAATGAGCAGTTCTTC | CASSKETYQPYNEQFF
TRBJ2-1 | TRBD2 | 17 | TRBV7-2 | NA | TGTGCCAGCAGCTTAGCCGGACTAGCGGCGCGCTTCCGAGAGCAGTTCTTC | CASSLAGLAARFREQFF
TRBJ1-5 | NA | 14 | TRBV27 | few | TGTGCCAGCAGCGCTAGGGAAGCAGGTCAGCCCCAGCATTTT | CASSAREAGQPQHF
TRBJ1-2 | NA | 15 | TRBV5-4 | NA | TGTGCCAGCAGCTTGCCGGGACCGGCTAACTATGGCTACACCTTC | CASSLPGPANYGYTF
TRBJ2-7 | TRBD1 | 14 | TRBV4-1 | NA | TGCGCCAGCAGCCAAGGGGGGACAGAATACGAGCAGTACTTC | CASSQGGTEYEQYF
TRBJ1-4 | TRBD1 | 15 | TRBV5-5 | NA | TGTGCCAGCAGCTACTGGACAGGGGACAGTGAAAAACTGTTTTTT | CASSYWTGDSEKLFF
TRBJ2-5 | NA | 14 | TRBV2 | NA | TGTGCCAGCAGTGTTGGGGCGGATCAAGAGACCCAGTACTTC | CASSVGADQETQYF